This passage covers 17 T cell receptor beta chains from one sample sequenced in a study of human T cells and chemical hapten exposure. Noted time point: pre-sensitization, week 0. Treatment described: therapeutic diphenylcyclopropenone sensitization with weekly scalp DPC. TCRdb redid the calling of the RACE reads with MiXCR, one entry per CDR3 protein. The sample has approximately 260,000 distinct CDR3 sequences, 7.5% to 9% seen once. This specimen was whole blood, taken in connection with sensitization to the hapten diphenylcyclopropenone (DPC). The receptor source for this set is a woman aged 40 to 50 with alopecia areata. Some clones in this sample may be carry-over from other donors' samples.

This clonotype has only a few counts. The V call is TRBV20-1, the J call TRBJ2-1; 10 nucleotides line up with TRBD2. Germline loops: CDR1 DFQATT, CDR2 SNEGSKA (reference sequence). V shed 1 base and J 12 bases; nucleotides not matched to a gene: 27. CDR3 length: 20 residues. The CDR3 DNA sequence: TGCAGTGCTAGAGGGGGGCTAGCGGGAGTTCTCTCGGGCACAATGAGTGGGCAGTTCTTC. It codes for CSARGGLAGVLSGTMSGQFF.

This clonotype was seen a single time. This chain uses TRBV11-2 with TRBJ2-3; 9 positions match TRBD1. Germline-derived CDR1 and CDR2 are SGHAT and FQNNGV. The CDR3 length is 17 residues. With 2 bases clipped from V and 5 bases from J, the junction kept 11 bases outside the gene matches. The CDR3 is CASSLPAHRGRGDTQYF. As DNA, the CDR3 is TGTGCCAGCAGCTTACCGGCCCACAGGGGGCGAGGAGATACGCAGTATTTT.

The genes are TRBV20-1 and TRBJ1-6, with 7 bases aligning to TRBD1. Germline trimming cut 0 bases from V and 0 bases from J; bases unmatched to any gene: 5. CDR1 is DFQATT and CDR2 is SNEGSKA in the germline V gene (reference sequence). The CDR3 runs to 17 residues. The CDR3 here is CSARDSDRSSYNSPLHF. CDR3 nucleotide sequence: TGCAGTGCTAGAGATTCGGACAGGAGCTCCTATAATTCACCCCTCCACTTT.

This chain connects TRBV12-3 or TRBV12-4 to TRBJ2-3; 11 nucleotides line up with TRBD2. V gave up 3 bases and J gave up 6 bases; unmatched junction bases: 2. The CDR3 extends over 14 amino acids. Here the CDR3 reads CASSFVAGGDTQYF. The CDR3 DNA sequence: TGTGCCAGCAGTTTTGTAGCGGGAGGGGATACGCAGTATTTT.

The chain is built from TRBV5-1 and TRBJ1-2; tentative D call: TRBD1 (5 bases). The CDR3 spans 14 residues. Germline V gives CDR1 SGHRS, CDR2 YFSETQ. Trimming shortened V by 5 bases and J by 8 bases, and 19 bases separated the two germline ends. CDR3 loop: CASRRTGLEGGYTF. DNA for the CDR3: TGCGCCAGCAGACGGACGGGGCTGGAGGGAGGCTACACCTTC.

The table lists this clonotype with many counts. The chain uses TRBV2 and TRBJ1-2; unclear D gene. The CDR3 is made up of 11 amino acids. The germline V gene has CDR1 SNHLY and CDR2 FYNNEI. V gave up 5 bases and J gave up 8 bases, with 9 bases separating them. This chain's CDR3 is CASSPPKGYTF. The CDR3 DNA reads TGTGCCAGCAGTCCCCCGAAGGGCTACACCTTC. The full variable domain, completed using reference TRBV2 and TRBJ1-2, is EPEVTQTPSHQVTQMGQEVILRCVPISNHLYFYWYRQILGQKVEFLVSFYNNEISEKSEIFDDQFSVERPDGSNFTLKIRSTKLEDSAMYFCASSPPKGYTFGSGTRLTVV.

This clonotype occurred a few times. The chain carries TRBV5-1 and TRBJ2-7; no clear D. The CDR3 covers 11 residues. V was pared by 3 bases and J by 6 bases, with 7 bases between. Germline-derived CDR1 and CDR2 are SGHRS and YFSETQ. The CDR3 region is CASSSVGEQYF. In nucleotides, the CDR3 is TGCGCCAGCAGCTCAGTAGGCGAGCAGTACTTC.

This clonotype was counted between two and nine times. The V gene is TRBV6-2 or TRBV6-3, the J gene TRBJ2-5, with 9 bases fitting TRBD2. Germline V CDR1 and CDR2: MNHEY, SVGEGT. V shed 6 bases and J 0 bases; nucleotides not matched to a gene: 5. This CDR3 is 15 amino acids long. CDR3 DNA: TGTGCCAGCAGACGACTAGCGGAGTACCAAGAGACCCAGTACTTC. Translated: CASRRLAEYQETQYF.

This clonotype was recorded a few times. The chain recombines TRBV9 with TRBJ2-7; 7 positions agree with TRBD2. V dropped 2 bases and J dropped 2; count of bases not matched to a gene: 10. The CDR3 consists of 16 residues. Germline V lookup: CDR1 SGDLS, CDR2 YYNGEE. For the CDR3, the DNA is TGTGCCAGCAGCGTGGGCCCTAGCGGTAAGACCTACGAGCAGTACTTC. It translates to CASSVGPSGKTYEQYF.

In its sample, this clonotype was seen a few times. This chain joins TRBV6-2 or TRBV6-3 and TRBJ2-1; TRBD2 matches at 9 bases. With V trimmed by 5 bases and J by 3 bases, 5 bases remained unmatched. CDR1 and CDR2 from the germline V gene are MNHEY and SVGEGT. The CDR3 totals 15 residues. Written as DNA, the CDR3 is TGTGCCAGCAGTATTAGCGGGAGTATCTACAATGAGCAGTTCTTC. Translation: CASSISGSIYNEQFF.

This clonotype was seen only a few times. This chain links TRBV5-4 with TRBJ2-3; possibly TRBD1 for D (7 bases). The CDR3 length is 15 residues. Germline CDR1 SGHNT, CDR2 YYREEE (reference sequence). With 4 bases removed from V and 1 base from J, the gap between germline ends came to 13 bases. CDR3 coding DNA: TGTGCCAGCAGCCCCCGGGGGACAGGCACAGATACGCAGTATTTT. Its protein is CASSPRGTGTDTQYF.

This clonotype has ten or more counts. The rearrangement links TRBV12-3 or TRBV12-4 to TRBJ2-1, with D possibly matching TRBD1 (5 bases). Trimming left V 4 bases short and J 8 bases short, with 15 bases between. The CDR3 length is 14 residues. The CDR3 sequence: CASSSRTRADEQFF. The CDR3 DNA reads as TGTGCCAGCAGTTCCCGGACCAGGGCCGATGAGCAGTTCTTC.

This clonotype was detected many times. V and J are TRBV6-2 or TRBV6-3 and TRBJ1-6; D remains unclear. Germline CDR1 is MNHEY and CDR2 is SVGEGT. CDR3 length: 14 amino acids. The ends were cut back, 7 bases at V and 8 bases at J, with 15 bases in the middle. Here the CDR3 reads CASTQPPNDSPLHF. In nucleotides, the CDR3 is TGTGCCAGCACTCAACCACCTAATGATTCACCCCTCCACTTT.

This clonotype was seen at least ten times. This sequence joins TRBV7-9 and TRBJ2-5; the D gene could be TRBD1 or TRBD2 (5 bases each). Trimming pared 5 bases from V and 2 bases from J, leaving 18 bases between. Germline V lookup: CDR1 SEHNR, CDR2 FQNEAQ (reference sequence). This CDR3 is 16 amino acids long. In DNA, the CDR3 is TGTGCCAGCAGCACCCACCGGGACGGCCGGCAAGAGACCCAGTACTTC. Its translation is CASSTHRDGRQETQYF.

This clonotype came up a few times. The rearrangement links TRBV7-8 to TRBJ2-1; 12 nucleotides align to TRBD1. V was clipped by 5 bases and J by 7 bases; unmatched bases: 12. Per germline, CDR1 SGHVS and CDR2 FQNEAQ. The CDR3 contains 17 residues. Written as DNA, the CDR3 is TGTGCCAGCAGCCCCGCCCTGGGACAGGGGGCGCGGAATGAGCAGTTCTTC. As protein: CASSPALGQGARNEQFF.

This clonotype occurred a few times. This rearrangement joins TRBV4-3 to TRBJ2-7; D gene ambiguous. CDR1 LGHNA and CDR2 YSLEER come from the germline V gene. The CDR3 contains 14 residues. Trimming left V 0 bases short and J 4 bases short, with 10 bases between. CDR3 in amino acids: CASSQETAVYEQYF. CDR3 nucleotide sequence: TGCGCCAGCAGCCAAGAAACCGCCGTTTACGAGCAGTACTTC.

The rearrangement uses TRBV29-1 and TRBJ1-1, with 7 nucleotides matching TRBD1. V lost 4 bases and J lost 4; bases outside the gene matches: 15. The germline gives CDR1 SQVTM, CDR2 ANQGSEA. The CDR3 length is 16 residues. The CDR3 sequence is CSVGQGVMVVSTEAFF. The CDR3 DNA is TGCAGCGTTGGGCAGGGGGTTATGGTGGTCTCCACTGAAGCTTTCTTT.